Listed below are T cell receptor beta chains from one sample, sequenced in a study of OX40 agonist ivuxolimab in advanced cancers. Sequencing used immunoSEQ multiplex PCR; TCRdb keeps in-frame clones, though not all of them. The data show around 75,000 clones, with about 86% seen just once and 2% to 2.5% held by the top ten. Sequenced here: CD4+ or CD8+ T cells sorted from blood, sampled in a trial of the OX40 agonist ivuxolimab. The receptors were gathered from an adult with an advanced solid tumor such as melanoma, head and neck, liver or kidney cancer. Each CDR3 is given with its conserved first and last residue. The D gene is left open where the match is weak. A clone size is listed for some rows: how often the clone was seen (once, few, many), or a class if it is expanded.

d_call	v_call	clone_size	j_call	cdr3_nt	cdr3_aa
NA	TRBV5-1	NA	TRBJ2-7	TGCGCCAGCAGCTTGACTACAGGTTCCTACGAGCAGTACTTC	CASSLTTGSYEQYF
NA	TRBV10-3	NA	TRBJ2-1	TGTGCCATCAGGGAGGGCCTCGGGGGAGGTGAGCAGTTCTTC	CAIREGLGGGEQFF
NA	TRBV28	NA	TRBJ1-5	TGTGCCAGCAACCGGGCCAGCAGGAGAGTGCCCCAGCATTTT	CASNRASRRVPQHF
TRBD2	TRBV10-3	NA	TRBJ2-5	TGTGCCACCTCCAGCGGGGGGGCTGGTGAGACCCAGTACTTC	CATSSGGAGETQYF
TRBD2	TRBV30	NA	TRBJ2-7	TGTGCCTGGAGGGGTGGGGACTACGGACCCTACGAGCAGTACTTC	CAWRGGDYGPYEQYF
NA	TRBV5-4	NA	TRBJ2-3	TGTGCCAGCAGCTCGCAAAACCGGGGGGCTAGCACAGATACGCAGTATTTT	CASSSQNRGASTDTQYF
NA	TRBV11-2	NA	TRBJ2-1	TGTGCCAGCAGCTTAGATTTTCCTAGCTTGCCGTTCTTC	CASSLDFPSLPFF
TRBD1	TRBV25-1	NA	TRBJ1-2	TGTGCCAGCAGTGACCCCCGGACAGGGAACTATGGCTACACCTTC	CASSDPRTGNYGYTF
NA	TRBV2	once	TRBJ2-2	TGTGCCAGCAGCCGGGACTTAATAAACACCGGGGAGCTGTTTTTT	CASSRDLINTGELFF
NA	TRBV28	NA	TRBJ1-5	TGTGCCAGCAGTTCCCCTTCAGGGGATGCTCAGCCCCAGCATTTT	CASSSPSGDAQPQHF
NA	TRBV19	NA	TRBJ1-5	TGTGCCAGTAGTATCGACACGGATGAGCCCCAGCATTTT	CASSIDTDEPQHF
NA	TRBV19	NA	TRBJ1-5	TGTGCCAGTAGTATAGACGGGACAATAAAGCCCCAGCATTTT	CASSIDGTIKPQHF
NA	TRBV6-1	NA	TRBJ2-2	TGTGCCAGCAAAGTGGCGAACACCGGGGAGCTGTTTTTT	CASKVANTGELFF
NA	TRBV19	NA	TRBJ1-2	TGTGCCAGCAAACAGGGCGGTTCTTCGAGGTTAGGGTATGGCTACACCTTC	CASKQGGSSRLGYGYTF
NA	TRBV30	NA	TRBJ2-1	TGTGCCTGGAGTGTTGGGGTCTATGAGCAGTTCTTC	CAWSVGVYEQFF
NA	TRBV15	NA	TRBJ2-3	TGTGCCACCAGGGCGCGGGACCTTCCAGGCCCCACAGATACGCAGTATTTT	CATRARDLPGPTDTQYF
NA	TRBV5-6	NA	TRBJ1-4	TGTGCCAGTGGGGCCAGTTTAACTAATGAAAAACTGTTTTTT	CASGASLTNEKLFF
NA	TRBV5-1	NA	TRBJ2-1	TGCGCCAGCAGCTTAATTGGGGAATTGTATGGCAATGAGCAGTTCTTC	CASSLIGELYGNEQFF
TRBD1	TRBV29-1	NA	TRBJ2-7	TGCAGCGTTGAAGATGAAGGGGGCCTAGGTTACGAGCAGTACTTC	CSVEDEGGLGYEQYF
NA	TRBV20-1	NA	TRBJ2-3	TGCAGTGCTCCAGCGGCAGATACGCAGTATTTT	CSAPAADTQYF
NA	TRBV2	NA	TRBJ2-7	TGTGCCAGTTGGACACCCGGGCGGGACGAGCAGTACTTC	CASWTPGRDEQYF
NA	TRBV5-4	NA	TRBJ1-2	TGCGCCAGCAGCCAAGAGAGGTTAGGGGCGGGCTATGGCTACACCTTC	CASSQERLGAGYGYTF
NA	TRBV18	NA	TRBJ2-5	TGTGCCAGCTCACGGCGGACAGCATTCGGAGAGACCCAGTACTTC	CASSRRTAFGETQYF
NA	TRBV12-5	few	TRBJ1-1	TGTGCTAGTGCCTTCTTTGGGGGGGAAGCTTTCTTT	CASAFFGGEAFF
NA	TRBV5-5	NA	TRBJ1-5	TGTGCCAGCAGCTTAACCAGTGCTAGCAATCAGCCCCAGCATTTT	CASSLTSASNQPQHF
NA	TRBV9	NA	TRBJ2-5	TGTGCCAGCAGCGCCCAAAGCGGAGACCAAGAGACCCAGTACTTC	CASSAQSGDQETQYF
NA	TRBV5-1	NA	TRBJ1-4	TGCGCCAGCAGCTCCGAGAGGGGTAATGAAAAACTGTTTTTT	CASSSERGNEKLFF
NA	TRBV27	NA	TRBJ2-2	TGTGCCAGTTCCCGCCTATCGAACAGGCACACCGGGGAGCTGTTTTTT	CASSRLSNRHTGELFF
NA	TRBV5-5	NA	TRBJ2-3	TGTGCCAGCAGCTTACGACAAAGCACAGATACGCAGTATTTT	CASSLRQSTDTQYF
NA	TRBV5-1	NA	TRBJ2-7	TGCGCCAGCAGCCCTGGGTGGTATATCGACGAGCAGTACTTC	CASSPGWYIDEQYF
NA	TRBV4-1	NA	TRBJ2-3	TGCGCCAGCACTTATGGGGCCGGGATGGAGGGCACAGATACGCAGTATTTT	CASTYGAGMEGTDTQYF
TRBD2	TRBV28	NA	TRBJ2-2	TGTGCCAGCAGTTTTCCTAGCGGGGGGGCCCCCGGGGAGCTGTTTTTT	CASSFPSGGAPGELFF
NA	TRBV2	NA	TRBJ2-5	TGTGCCAGCAGGGTAGGCCGGGGAGAGACCCAGTACTTC	CASRVGRGETQYF
NA	TRBV28	NA	TRBJ1-5	TGTGCCAGCAGTTTGAGTCAGTTTAATCAGCCCCAGCATTTT	CASSLSQFNQPQHF
TRBD1	TRBV2	NA	TRBJ1-5	TGTGCCAGCAGTGGACAGGGGGATCAGCCCCAGCATTTT	CASSGQGDQPQHF
NA	TRBV10-2	NA	TRBJ1-1	TGCGCCAGCAGTGAGTCGTTGAGTGAAGCTTTCTTT	CASSESLSEAFF
TRBD2	TRBV5-1	NA	TRBJ2-1	TGCGCCAGCAGCTTGGGGCTAGCGGGAGGAACTAACTCCTACAATGAGCAGTTCTTC	CASSLGLAGGTNSYNEQFF
TRBD2	TRBV7-3	NA	TRBJ2-3	TGTGCCAGCAGCCCTCGTTTTAGCGGGGGCACAGATACGCAGTATTTT	CASSPRFSGGTDTQYF
NA	TRBV30	NA	TRBJ2-6	TGTGCCTGGAGGTTAGCTGGGGCCAACGTCCTGACTTTC	CAWRLAGANVLTF
TRBD2	TRBV4-1	NA	TRBJ2-5	TGCGCCAGCAGCCGGGGGGCTAGCGGGATCGGAGAGACCCAGTACTTC	CASSRGASGIGETQYF
NA	TRBV29-1	NA	TRBJ2-4	TGCAGCGTTGTAGATACATCCAAAAACATTCAGTACTTC	CSVVDTSKNIQYF